This TCR beta chain was observed in a study of blood T cells in healthy people across ages. Trimming stripped 1 base from V and 7 bases from J, with 10 bases between. This CDR3 contains 14 residues. The germline V gene encodes CDR1 MGHRA and CDR2 YSYEKL. Broader study findings: Possibly confounding the expanded clonotype changes was the fact that donor CMV status was unknown. Higher naive T cell percentage went strongly together with higher TCR beta diversity.

The donors, all healthy, were Caucasians living in Russia, aged about 6 to 90. Samples had at least 6.5 million PBMCs isolated from them. Sample-barcoded 5' priming and a J-beta primer mix drove a second PCR of 7 to 11 cycles. TCRdb re-derived calls from the 5' RACE reads in MiXCR, one entry per CDR3 protein. The top ten clones hold roughly 34% of a sample with 600,000 to 650,000 distinct CDR3 sequences, 58% of them seen once. This clonotype was counted a few times. Its antigen is unidentified. The sequenced sample was blood. This clonotype was sampled from a man aged 60 to 75 in good health. V and J are TRBV4-1 and TRBJ1-4; D possibly corresponds to TRBD1 (6 bases). In nucleotides, the CDR3 is TGCGCCAGCAGCCAAGGGGGAGGGGGTGAAAAACTGTTTTTT. Its protein is CASSQGGGGEKLFF.